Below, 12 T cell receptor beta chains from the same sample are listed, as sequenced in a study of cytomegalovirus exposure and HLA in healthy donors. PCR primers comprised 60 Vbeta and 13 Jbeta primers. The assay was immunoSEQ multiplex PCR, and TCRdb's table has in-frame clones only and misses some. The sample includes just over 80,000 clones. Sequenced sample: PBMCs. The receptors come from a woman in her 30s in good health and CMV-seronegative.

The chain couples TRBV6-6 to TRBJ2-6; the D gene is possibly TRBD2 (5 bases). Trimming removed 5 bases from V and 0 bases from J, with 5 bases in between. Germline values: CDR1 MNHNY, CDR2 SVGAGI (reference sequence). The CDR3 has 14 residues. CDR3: CASSTSSGANVLTF. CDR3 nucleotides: TGTGCCAGCAGTACTAGCTCTGGGGCCAACGTCCTGACTTTC.

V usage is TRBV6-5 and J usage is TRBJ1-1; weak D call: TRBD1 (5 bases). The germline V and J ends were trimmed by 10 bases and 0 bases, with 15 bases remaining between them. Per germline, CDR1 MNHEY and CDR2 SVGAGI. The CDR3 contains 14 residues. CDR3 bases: TGTGCCACCACCCCGGGGGGTATGAACACTGAAGCTTTCTTT. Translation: CATTPGGMNTEAFF.

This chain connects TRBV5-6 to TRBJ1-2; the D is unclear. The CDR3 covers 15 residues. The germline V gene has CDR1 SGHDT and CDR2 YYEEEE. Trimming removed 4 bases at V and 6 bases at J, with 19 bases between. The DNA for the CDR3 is TGTGCCAGCAGCCTGCCGCACAGCCTAATAGATGGCTACACCTTC. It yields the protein CASSLPHSLIDGYTF.

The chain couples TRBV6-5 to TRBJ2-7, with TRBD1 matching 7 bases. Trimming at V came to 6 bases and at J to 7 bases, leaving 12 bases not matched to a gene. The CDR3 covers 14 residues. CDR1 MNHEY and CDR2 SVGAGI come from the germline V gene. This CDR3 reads CASSRLGQPREQYF. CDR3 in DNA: TGTGCCAGCAGCCGCTTGGGACAGCCGCGGGAGCAGTACTTC.

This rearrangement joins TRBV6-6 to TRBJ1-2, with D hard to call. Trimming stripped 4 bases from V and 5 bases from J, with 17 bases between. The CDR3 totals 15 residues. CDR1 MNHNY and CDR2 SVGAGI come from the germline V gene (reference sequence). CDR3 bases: TGTGCCAGCAGTTCCCCACAGAGATCAGGTTATGGCTACACCTTC. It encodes CASSSPQRSGYGYTF.

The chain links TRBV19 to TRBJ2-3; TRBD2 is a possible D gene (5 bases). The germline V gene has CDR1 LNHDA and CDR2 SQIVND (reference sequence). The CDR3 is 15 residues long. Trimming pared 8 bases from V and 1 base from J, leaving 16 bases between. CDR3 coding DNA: TGTGCCAGTGGTACTAGTGTGCTTGGCACAGATACGCAGTATTTT. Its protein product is CASGTSVLGTDTQYF. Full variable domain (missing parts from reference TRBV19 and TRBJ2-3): DGGITQSPKYLFRKEGQNVTLSCEQNLNHDAMYWYRQDPGQGLRLIYYSQIVNDFQKGDIAEGYSVSREKKESFPLTVTSAQKNPTAFYLCASGTSVLGTDTQYFGPGTRLTVL.

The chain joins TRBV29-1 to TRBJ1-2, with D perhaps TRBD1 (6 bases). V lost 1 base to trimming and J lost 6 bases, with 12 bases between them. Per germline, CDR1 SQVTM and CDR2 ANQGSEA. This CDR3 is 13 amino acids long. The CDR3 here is CSVEGQGTNGYTF. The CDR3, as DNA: TGCAGCGTTGAAGGTCAGGGGACGAATGGCTACACCTTC.

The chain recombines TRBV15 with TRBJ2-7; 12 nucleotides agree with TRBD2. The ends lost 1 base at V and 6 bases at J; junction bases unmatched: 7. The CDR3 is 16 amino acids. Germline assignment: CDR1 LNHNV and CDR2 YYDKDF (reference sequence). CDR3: CATSRGRTSGTSEQYF. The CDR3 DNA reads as TGTGCCACCAGCAGAGGTAGGACTAGCGGGACTAGCGAGCAGTACTTC.

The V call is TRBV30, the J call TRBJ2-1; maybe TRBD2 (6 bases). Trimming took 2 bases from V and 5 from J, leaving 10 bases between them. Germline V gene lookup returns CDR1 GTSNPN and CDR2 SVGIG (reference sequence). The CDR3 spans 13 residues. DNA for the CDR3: TGTGCCTGGAGTAGTAGCGGAGACAATGAGCAGTTCTTC. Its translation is CAWSSSGDNEQFF.

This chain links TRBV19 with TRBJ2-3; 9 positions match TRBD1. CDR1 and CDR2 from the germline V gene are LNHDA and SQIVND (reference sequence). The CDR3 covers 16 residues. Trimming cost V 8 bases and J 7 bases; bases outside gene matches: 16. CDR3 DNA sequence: TGTGCCAGTCGACCCATGGGCACAGGGGGCATTTATACGCAGTATTTT. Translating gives CASRPMGTGGIYTQYF.

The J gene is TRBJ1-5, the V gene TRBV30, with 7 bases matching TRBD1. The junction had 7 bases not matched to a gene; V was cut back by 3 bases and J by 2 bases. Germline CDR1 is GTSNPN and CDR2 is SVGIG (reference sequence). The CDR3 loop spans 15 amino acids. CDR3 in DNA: TGTGCCTGGAGCGACAGGGCCAGGGGCAATCAGCCCCAGCATTTT. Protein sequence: CAWSDRARGNQPQHF.

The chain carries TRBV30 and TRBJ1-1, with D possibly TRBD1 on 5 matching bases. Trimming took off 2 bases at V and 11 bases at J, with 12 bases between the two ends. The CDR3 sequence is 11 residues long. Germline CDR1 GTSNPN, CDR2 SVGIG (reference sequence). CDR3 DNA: TGTGCCTGGAGTTTCGGGAGGGACGCTTTCTTT. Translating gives CAWSFGRDAFF.